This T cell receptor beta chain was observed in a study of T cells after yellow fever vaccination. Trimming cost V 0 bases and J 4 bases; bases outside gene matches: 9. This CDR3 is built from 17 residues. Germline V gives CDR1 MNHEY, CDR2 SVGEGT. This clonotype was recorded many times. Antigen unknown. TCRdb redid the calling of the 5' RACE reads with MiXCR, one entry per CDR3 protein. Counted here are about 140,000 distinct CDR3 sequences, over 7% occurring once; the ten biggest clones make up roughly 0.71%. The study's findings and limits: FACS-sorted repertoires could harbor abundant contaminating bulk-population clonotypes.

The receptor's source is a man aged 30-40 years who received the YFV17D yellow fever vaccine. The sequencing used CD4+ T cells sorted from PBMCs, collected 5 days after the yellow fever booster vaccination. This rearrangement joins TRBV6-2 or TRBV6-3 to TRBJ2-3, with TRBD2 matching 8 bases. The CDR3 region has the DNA TGTGCCAGCAGTTACTCGACGCGCAGCGGGAGTCCAGATACGCAGTATTTT. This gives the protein CASSYSTRSGSPDTQYF.